This T cell receptor (beta chain) was identified in a study of CD8 T cells in ankylosing spondylitis. Study outcomes and limitations: Disease-linked clones proved CD8+ and comparatively uncommon in peripheral blood. There was reportedly significant enrichment of clones that were disease-linked in matched ankylosing spondylitis synovial fluid. A number of the motif variants had already been described in reactive arthritis synovial fluid and blood. Ankylosing spondylitis blood seemed to carry a telltale TCR beta motif made of about 8 highly homologous variants.

Scientists made TCR beta libraries using quantitative 5'-RACE with molecular barcodes. TCRdb ran MiXCR on the 5' RACE reads and lists one entry per CDR3 protein. The sample has around 390,000 distinct CDR3 sequences; around 22% are singletons. This CDR3 spans 14 amino acids. Germline values: CDR1 SGHRS, CDR2 YFSETQ. V gave up 0 bases and J gave up 3 bases, with 10 bases separating them. Many counts were recorded for this clonotype. The antigen is not known. The receptor's source is a male donor with ankylosing spondylitis. This sequence joins TRBV5-1 and TRBJ2-7, with D maybe TRBD1 (5 bases). Sequenced input: blood, either unsorted or a sorted T cell fraction (not recorded which). The CDR3 nucleotides are TGCGCCAGCAGCTTGGGGCAGGGTGACTACGAGCAGTACTTC. Translation gives CASSLGQGDYEQYF.